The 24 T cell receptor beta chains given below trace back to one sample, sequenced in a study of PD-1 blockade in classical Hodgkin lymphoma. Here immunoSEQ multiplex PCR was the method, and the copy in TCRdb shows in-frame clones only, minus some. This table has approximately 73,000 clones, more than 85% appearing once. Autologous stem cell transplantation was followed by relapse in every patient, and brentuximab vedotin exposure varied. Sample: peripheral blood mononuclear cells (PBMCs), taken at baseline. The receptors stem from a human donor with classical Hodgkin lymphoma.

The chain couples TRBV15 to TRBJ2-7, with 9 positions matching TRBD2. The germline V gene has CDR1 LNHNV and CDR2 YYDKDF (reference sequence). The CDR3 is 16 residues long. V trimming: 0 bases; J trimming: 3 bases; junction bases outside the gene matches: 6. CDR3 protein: CATSREGAGGSYEQYF. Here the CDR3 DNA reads TGTGCCACCAGCAGAGAAGGAGCGGGAGGCAGCTACGAGCAGTACTTC. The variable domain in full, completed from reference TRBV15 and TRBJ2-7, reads DAMVIQNPRYQVTQFGKPVTLSCSQTLNHNVMYWYQQKSSQAPKLLFHYYDKDFNNEADTPDNFQSRRPNTSFCFLDIRSPGLGDTAMYLCATSREGAGGSYEQYFGPGTRLTVT.

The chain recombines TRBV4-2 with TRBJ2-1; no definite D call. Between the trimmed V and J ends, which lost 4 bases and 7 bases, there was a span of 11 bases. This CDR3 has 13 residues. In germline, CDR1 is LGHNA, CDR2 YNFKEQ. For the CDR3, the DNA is TGTGCCAGCAGCCGCCTAGAGACGAATGAGCAGTTCTTC. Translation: CASSRLETNEQFF.

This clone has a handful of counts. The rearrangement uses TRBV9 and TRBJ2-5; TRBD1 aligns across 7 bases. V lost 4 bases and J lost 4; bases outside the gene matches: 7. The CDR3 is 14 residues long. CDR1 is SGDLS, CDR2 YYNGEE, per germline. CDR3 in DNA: TGTGCCAGCAGCATTACTCACAGGGGAGAGACCCAGTACTTC. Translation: CASSITHRGETQYF.

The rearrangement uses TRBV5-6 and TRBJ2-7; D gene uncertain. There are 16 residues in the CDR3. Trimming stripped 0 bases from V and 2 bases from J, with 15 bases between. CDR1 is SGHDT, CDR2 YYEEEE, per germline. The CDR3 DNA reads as TGTGCCAGCAGCTTGGAGGCACCCCTGGTCGCCTACGAGCAGTACTTC. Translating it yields CASSLEAPLVAYEQYF.

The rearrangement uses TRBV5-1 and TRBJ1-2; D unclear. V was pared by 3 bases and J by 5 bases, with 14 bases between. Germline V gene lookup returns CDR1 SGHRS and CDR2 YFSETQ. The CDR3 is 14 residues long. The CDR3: CASSSAAGRYGYTF. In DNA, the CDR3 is TGCGCCAGCAGCTCCGCTGCAGGCCGGTATGGCTACACCTTC.

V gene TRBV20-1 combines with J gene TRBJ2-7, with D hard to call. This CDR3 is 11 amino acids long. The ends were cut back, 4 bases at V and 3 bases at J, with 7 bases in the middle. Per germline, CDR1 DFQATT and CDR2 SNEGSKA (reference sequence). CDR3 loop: CSATDNYEQYF. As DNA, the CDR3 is TGCAGTGCTACAGACAACTACGAGCAGTACTTC.

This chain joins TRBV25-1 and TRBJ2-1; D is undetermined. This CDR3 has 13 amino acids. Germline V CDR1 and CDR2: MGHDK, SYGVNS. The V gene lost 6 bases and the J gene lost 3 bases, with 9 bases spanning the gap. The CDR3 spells CASRPGHYNEQFF. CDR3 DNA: TGTGCCAGCAGACCGGGCCACTACAATGAGCAGTTCTTC.

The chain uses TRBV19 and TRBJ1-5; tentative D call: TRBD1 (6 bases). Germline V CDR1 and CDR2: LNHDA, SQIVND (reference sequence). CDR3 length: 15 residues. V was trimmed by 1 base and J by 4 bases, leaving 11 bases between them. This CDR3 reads CASSIVPGENQPQHF. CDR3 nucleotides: TGTGCCAGTAGTATAGTACCAGGGGAGAATCAGCCCCAGCATTTT.

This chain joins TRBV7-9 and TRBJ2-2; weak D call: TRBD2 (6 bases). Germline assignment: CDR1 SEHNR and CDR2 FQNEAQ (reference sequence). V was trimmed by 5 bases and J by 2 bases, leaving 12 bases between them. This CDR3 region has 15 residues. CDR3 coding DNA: TGTGCCAGCAGCGGCGGGACGGTTAACACCGGGGAGCTGTTTTTT. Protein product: CASSGGTVNTGELFF.

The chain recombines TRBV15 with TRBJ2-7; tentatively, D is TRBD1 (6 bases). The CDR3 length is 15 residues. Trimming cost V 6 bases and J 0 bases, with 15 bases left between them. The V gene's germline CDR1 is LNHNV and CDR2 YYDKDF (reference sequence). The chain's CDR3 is CATSLSGQSSYEQYF. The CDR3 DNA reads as TGTGCCACCAGTTTATCCGGACAGAGCTCCTACGAGCAGTACTTC.

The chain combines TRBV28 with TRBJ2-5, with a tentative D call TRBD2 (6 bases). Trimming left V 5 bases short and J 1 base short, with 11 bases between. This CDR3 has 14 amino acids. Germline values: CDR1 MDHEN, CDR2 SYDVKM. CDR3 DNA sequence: TGTGCCAGCAGTACGTGGGACTTCCAAGAGACCCAGTACTTC. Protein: CASSTWDFQETQYF.

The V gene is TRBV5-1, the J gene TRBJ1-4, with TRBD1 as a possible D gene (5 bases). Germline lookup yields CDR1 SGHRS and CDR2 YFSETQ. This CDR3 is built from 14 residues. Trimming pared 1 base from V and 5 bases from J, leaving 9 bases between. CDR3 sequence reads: CASSLRGQNEKLFF. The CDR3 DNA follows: TGCGCCAGCAGCTTGCGGGGCCAGAATGAAAAACTGTTTTTT.

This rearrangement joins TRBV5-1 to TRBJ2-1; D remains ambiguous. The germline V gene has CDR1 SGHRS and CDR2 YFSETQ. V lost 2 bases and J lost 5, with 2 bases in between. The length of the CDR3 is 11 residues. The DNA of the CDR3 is TGCGCCAGCAGCTTAAACAATGAGCAGTTCTTC. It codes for CASSLNNEQFF.

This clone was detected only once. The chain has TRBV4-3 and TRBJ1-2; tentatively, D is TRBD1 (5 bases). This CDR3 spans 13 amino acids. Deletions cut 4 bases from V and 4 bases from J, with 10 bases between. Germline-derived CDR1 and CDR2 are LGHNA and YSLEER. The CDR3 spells CASSPRQGYGYTF. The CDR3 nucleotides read TGCGCCAGCAGCCCTCGCCAGGGCTATGGCTACACCTTC.

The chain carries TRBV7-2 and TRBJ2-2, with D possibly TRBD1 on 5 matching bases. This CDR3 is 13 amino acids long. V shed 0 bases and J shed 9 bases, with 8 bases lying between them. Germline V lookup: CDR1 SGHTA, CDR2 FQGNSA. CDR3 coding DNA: TGTGCCAGCAGCTTAGCGACAGCCCGGGAGCTGTTTTTT. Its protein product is CASSLATARELFF.

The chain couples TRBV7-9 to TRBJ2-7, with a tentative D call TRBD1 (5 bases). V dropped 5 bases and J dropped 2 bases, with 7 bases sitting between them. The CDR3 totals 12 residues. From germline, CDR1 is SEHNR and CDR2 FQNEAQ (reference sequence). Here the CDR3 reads CASSPTAYEQYF. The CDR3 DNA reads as TGTGCCAGCAGCCCGACAGCCTACGAGCAGTACTTC.

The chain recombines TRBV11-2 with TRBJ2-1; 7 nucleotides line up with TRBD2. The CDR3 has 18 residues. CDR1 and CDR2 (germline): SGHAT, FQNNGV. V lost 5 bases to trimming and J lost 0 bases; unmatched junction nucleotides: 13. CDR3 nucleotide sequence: TGTGCCAGCAGCCATCCATTCGGGGGGTTCATCTCCTACAATGAGCAGTTCTTC. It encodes CASSHPFGGFISYNEQFF.

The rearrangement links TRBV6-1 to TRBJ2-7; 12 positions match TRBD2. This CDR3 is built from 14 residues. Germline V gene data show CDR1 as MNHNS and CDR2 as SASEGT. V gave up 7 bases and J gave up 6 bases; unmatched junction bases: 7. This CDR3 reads CASIRPSGRGEQYF. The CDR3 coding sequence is TGTGCCAGCATCCGACCTAGCGGGAGGGGCGAGCAGTACTTC.

The CDR3 coding sequence is TGCGCCAGCAGCTTGACAGATCTGGGACAGGGGGCGTCCGAGCAGTACTTC. Its protein is CASSLTDLGQGASEQYF. The chain employs TRBV5-1 and TRBJ2-7; TRBD1 matches at 12 bases. With 1 base clipped from V and 6 bases from J, the junction kept 11 bases outside the gene matches. Per the germline V gene, CDR1 is SGHRS and CDR2 is YFSETQ. The CDR3 spans 17 residues.

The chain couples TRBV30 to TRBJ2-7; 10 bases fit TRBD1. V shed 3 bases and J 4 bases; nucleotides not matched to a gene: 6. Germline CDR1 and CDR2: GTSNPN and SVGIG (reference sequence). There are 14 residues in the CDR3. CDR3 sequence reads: CAWRETGGSYEQYF. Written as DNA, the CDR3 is TGTGCCTGGAGGGAGACAGGGGGCTCATACGAGCAGTACTTC.

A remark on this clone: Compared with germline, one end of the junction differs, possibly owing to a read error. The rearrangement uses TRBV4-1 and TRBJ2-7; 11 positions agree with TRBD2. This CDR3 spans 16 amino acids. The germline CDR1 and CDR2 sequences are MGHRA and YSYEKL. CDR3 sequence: CASSQLTSGMSYEQYF. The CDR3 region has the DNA TGTGCCAGCAGCCAACTGACTAGCGGGATGTCCTACGAGCAGTACTTC.

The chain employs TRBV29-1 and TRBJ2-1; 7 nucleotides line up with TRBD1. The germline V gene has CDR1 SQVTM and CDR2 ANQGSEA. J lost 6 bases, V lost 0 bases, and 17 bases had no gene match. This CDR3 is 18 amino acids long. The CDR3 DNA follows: TGCAGCGTTGAAGATCTTAAAGGGGGCAGGGCAGATGTCAATGAGCAGTTCTTC. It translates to CSVEDLKGGRADVNEQFF.

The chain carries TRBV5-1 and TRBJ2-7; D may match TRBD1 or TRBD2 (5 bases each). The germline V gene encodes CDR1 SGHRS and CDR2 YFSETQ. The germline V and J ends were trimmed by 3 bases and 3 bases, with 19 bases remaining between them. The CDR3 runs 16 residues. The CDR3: CASSSTSSKGHYEQYF. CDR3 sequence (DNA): TGCGCCAGCAGCTCGACGTCTAGCAAGGGGCACTACGAGCAGTACTTC.

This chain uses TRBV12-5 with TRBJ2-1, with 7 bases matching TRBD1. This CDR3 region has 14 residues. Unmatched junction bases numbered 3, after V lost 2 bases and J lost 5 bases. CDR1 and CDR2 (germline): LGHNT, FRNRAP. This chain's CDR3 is CASGLPGGHNEQFF. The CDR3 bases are TGTGCTAGTGGTTTGCCAGGGGGACACAATGAGCAGTTCTTC.